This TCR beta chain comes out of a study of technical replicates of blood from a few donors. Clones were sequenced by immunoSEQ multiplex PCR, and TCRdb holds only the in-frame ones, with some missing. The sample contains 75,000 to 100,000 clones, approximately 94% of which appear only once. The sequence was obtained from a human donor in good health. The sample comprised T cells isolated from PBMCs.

CDR3 DNA sequence: TGCGCCAGCCGGGACAGGTCTTCAGATACGCAGTATTTT. Its translation is CASRDRSSDTQYF. The chain has TRBV10-1 and TRBJ2-3, with 8 bases matching TRBD1. The V gene end was trimmed by 8 bases and the J gene end by 4 bases; junction bases not matched to a gene: 5. Germline assignment: CDR1 WNHNN and CDR2 SYGVQD (reference sequence). The CDR3 totals 13 residues.